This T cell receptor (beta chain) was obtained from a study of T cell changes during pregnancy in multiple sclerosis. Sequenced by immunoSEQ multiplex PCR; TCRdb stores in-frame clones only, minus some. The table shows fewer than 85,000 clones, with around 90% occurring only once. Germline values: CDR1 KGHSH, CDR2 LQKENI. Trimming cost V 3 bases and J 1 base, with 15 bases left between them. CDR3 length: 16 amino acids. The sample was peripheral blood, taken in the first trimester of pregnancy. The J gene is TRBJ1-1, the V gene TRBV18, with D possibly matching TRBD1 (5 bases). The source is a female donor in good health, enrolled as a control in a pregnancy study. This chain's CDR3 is CASSPSSQGRNTEAFF. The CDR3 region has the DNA TGTGCCAGCTCACCTTCTTCCCAGGGTCGGAACACTGAAGCTTTCTTT.